Reported below is one T cell receptor beta chain. Its antigen remains unknown. The V end lost 4 bases, the J end lost 2 bases, and 12 bases lay between the germline ends. The germline CDR1 and CDR2 sequences are SGHRS and YFSETQ. CDR3 length equals 14 residues. This sample was included in a study of T cell responses to AZD1222 COVID-19 vaccine. The method was immunoSEQ multiplex PCR; TCRdb's version includes in-frame clones alone and lacks a portion of them. The table lists about 140,000 clones, 80% to 95% of them singletons. It was second doses at about 4 or about 12 weeks that were pooled. Study findings and constraints: After the peak T cell response, and only then, were repertoires sampled. Reports indicate that nearly half of spike-specific TCRs are directed at unmutated variant regions. Vaccination with two AZD1222 doses was followed by a rise in Spike-specific TCR breadth and depth.

V usage is TRBV5-1 and J usage is TRBJ2-5, with a possible D match to TRBD1 (6 bases). This clonotype was sampled from an adult who received the AZD1222 COVID-19 vaccine. The specimen was peripheral blood, collected 28 days after the second AZD1222 dose. CDR3 coding DNA: TGCGCCAGCAGCCCCGGACAGAGACAAGAGACCCAGTACTTC. It encodes CASSPGQRQETQYF.